This T cell receptor beta chain was recovered during a study of blood T cell repertoires in COVID-19. Study at large: COVID-19 samples from acute and convalescent phases originated in the United States, Italy and Spain.

The table came from immunoSEQ multiplex PCR; TCRdb's copy has only in-frame clones and leaves some out. In the table there are 250,000 to 400,000 clones, around 88% of which are singletons. The sequenced sample consisted of peripheral blood. The TCR was taken from a woman aged 30 to 39 with COVID-19, enrolled during active disease.

This CDR3 reads CASSAGYSPLHF. In DNA form, the CDR3 reads TGTGCCAGCAGCGCAGGGTATTCACCCCTCCACTTT. The chain links TRBV7-9 to TRBJ1-6, with D tentatively TRBD1 (5 bases). The CDR3 runs to 12 residues. The V and J ends lost 5 bases and 8 bases respectively, with 7 bases between them. The germline V gene has CDR1 SEHNR and CDR2 FQNEAQ (reference sequence).